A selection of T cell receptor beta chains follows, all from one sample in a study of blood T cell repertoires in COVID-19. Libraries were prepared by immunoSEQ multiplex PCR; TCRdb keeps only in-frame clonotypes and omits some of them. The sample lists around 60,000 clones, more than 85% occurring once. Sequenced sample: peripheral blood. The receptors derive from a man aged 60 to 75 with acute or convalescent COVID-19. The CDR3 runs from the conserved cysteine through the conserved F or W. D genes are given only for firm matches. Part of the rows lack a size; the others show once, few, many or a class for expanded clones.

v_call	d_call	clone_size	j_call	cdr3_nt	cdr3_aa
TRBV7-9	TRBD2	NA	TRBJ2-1	TGTGCCAGCAGCCTAGCGGGAGCGGCCTACAATGAGCAGTTCTTC	CASSLAGAAYNEQFF
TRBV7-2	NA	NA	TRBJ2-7	TGTGCCAGCAGCCGGAGAATATCCCCGGGGGAGCAGTACTTC	CASSRRISPGEQYF
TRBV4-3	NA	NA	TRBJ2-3	TGCGCCAGCAGCCTAGGGGGAAGCACAGATACGCAGTATTTT	CASSLGGSTDTQYF
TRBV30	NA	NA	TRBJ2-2	TGTGCCTGGAGCCACCAGGGGCAGGCCTCCCCCTCGAACACCGGGGAGCTGTTTTTT	CAWSHQGQASPSNTGELFF
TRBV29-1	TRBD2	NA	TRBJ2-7	TGCAGCGTTATACCGACTAGCGGGACCCCATCCTACGAGCAGTACTTC	CSVIPTSGTPSYEQYF
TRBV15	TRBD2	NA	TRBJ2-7	TGTGCCACCAGCAGAGAGGGCGGGGGCTCCTACGAGCAGTACTTC	CATSREGGGSYEQYF
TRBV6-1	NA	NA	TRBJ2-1	TGTGCCAGCAGTGCGGGCGGGCAGAGCTCCTACAATGAGCAGTTCTTC	CASSAGGQSSYNEQFF
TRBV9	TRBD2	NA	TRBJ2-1	TGTGCCAGCAGCTACTTGACTAGCGGGAGTCGGAATGAGCAGTTCTTC	CASSYLTSGSRNEQFF
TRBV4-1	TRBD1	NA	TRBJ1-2	TGCGCCAGCAGCCGGACAGGAATTTATGGCTACACCTTC	CASSRTGIYGYTF
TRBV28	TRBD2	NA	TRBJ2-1	TGTGCCAGCAGTTTAGACCACGCTAGCGGGATGAATGAGCAGTTCTTC	CASSLDHASGMNEQFF
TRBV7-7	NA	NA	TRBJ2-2	TGTGCTAGCAGCCTTGGACAGACAAACACCGGGGAGCTGTTTTTT	CASSLGQTNTGELFF
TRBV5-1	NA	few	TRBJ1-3	TGCGCCAGCAGCATTCTTCAGGGGAGAAACACCATATATTTT	CASSILQGRNTIYF
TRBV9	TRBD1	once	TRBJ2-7	TGTGCCAGCAGCCCGACAGGGTTTGACGAGCAGTACTTC	CASSPTGFDEQYF
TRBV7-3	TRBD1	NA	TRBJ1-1	TGTGCCAGCAGCGAGACAGGGTCTGGCACTGAAGCTTTCTTT	CASSETGSGTEAFF
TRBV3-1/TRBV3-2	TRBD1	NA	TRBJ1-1	TGTGCCAGCAGCATGACAGGGGAAGCTTTCTTT	CASSMTGEAFF
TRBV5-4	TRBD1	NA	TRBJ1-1	TGTGCCAGCAGCTTGGTTACAGGGGAAAGGGCTGAAGCTTTCTTT	CASSLVTGERAEAFF
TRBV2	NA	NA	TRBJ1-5	TGTGCCAGCAACGGGGAAGGACAGCCCCAGCATTTT	CASNGEGQPQHF
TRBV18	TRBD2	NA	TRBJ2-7	TGTGCCAGCTCACCACGAAATAGCGGGGCCTCCGAGCAGTACTTC	CASSPRNSGASEQYF
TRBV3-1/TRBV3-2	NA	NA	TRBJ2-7	TGTGCCAGCAGCCAAGAAGGTCAGCGGAAAGGCTACGAGCAGTACTTC	CASSQEGQRKGYEQYF
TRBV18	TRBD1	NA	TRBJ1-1	TGTGCCAGCTCACAAACAGGGGGCGACACTGAAGCTTTCTTT	CASSQTGGDTEAFF
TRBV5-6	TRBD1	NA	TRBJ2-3	TGTGCCAGCAGCTTGGCTGGAACGGGACAGACAGATACGCAGTATTTT	CASSLAGTGQTDTQYF
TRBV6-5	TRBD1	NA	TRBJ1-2	TGTGCCAGCAGTTACACGGGGACAGGGGGCGAGAGTGGCTACACCTTC	CASSYTGTGGESGYTF
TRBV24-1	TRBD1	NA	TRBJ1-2	TGTGCCACCATCCCGGGACAGGGGGCGCTTGACCATGGCTACACCTTC	CATIPGQGALDHGYTF
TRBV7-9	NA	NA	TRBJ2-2	TGTGCCAGCAGCTTAGGGGGCGGGGCAGTGAACACCGGGGAGCTGTTTTTT	CASSLGGGAVNTGELFF
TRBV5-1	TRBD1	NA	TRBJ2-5	TGCGCCAGCAGCTTACTCGGACAGGGCGGCCAAGAGACCCAGTACTTC	CASSLLGQGGQETQYF
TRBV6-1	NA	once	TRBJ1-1	TGTGCCAGCAGTGAAGTATTGAACACTGAAGCTTTCTTT	CASSEVLNTEAFF
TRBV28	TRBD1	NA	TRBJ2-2	TGTGCCAGCAGGACAGGGCCCCACACCGGGGAGCTGTTTTTT	CASRTGPHTGELFF
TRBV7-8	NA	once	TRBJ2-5	TGTGCCAGCATCCAAAGGGGGGGCATTATTGGAGAGACCCAGTACTTC	CASIQRGGIIGETQYF
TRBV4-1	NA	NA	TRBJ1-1	TGCGCCAGCAGCCAAGATGAACAGGCAAACACTGAAGCTTTCTTT	CASSQDEQANTEAFF
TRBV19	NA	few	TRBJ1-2	TGTGCCAGTACCCTAGCCGGGGGATCCGCCTATGGCTACACCTTC	CASTLAGGSAYGYTF
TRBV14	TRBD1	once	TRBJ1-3	TGTGCCAGCAGCCACAGACAGGGTGCTCCCGGAAACACCATATATTTT	CASSHRQGAPGNTIYF
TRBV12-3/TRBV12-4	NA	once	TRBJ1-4	TGTGCCAGCAGGCGGGGTTCTGGTGAAAAACTGTTTTTT	CASRRGSGEKLFF
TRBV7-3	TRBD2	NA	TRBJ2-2	TGTGCCAGCAGCTCCGTCCCGACTAGCCCGAACACCGGGGAGCTGTTTTTT	CASSSVPTSPNTGELFF
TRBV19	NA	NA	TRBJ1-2	TGTGCCAGTAGTATACTTTGGGGGGGTGCGCGGTACTATGGCTACACCTTC	CASSILWGGARYYGYTF
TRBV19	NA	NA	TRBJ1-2	TGTGCCAGTAGTCGACATCGGGACTCCAGCGACTATGGCTACACCTTC	CASSRHRDSSDYGYTF
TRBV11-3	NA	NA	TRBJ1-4	TGTGCCAGCAGCTTCGGAGTCGAAAAACTGTTTTTT	CASSFGVEKLFF
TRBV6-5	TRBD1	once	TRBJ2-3	TGTGCCAGCACCTTAGACAGGGGCACAGATACGCAGTATTTT	CASTLDRGTDTQYF
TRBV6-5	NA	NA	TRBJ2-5	TGTGCCAGCAGTTCCCGGGAGACCCAGTACTTC	CASSSRETQYF